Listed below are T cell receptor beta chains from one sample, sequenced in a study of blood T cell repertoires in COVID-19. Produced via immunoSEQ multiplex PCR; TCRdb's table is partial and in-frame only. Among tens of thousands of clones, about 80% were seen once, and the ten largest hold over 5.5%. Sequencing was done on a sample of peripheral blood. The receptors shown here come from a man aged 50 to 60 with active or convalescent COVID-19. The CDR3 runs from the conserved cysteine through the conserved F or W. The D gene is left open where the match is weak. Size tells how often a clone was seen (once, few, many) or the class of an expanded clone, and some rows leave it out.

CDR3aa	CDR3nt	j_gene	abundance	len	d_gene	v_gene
CASSYSGGDTDTQYF	TGTGCCAGCAGTTATAGCGGGGGGGACACAGATACGCAGTATTTT	TRBJ2-3	-	15	TRBD2	TRBV27
CASMIRGREEKLFF	TGTGCCAGTATGATCAGGGGGCGAGAAGAAAAACTGTTTTTT	TRBJ1-4	-	14	TRBD1	TRBV19
CASSLALAGETQYF	TGTGCCAGCAGCTTAGCACTAGCGGGGGAGACCCAGTACTTC	TRBJ2-5	-	14	TRBD2	TRBV11-2
CASSQVGGGGNQPQHF	TGCGCCAGCAGCCAAGTGGGGGGGGGAGGCAATCAGCCCCAGCATTTT	TRBJ1-5	many	16	-	TRBV4-3
CASSPRETGSTGELFF	TGCGCCAGCAGCCCCCGTGAGACAGGGAGCACCGGGGAGCTGTTTTTT	TRBJ2-2	-	16	TRBD1	TRBV5-1
CASSLAARDTNSPLHF	TGTGCCAGCAGCTTAGCGGCCAGGGACACTAATTCACCCCTCCACTTT	TRBJ1-6	few	16	-	TRBV7-8
CASSMVPDRAGIGYTF	TGTGCCAGTAGTATGGTCCCCGACAGGGCCGGTATCGGCTACACCTTC	TRBJ1-2	-	16	TRBD1	TRBV19
CASSQASGGVYEQYF	TGCGCCAGCAGCCAAGCTAGCGGGGGGGTCTACGAGCAGTACTTC	TRBJ2-7	-	15	TRBD2	TRBV4-3
CASSKTSRTGELFF	TGTGCCAGCAGCAAGACGAGCAGGACCGGGGAGCTGTTTTTT	TRBJ2-2	-	14	-	TRBV21-1
CASSLIAGKDTDTQYF	TGCGCCAGCAGCCTAATAGCGGGGAAGGACACAGATACGCAGTATTTT	TRBJ2-3	-	16	TRBD2	TRBV4-1
CASSLRQWDEQYF	TGTGCCAGCAGTTTGAGACAGTGGGACGAGCAGTACTTC	TRBJ2-7	-	13	-	TRBV27
CASSSQFSTDTQYF	TGTGCCAGCAGCTCTCAGTTCAGCACAGATACGCAGTATTTT	TRBJ2-3	-	14	-	TRBV7-2
CASRSSEAFF	TGCGCCAGCAGGTCATCGGAGGCTTTCTTT	TRBJ1-1	few	10	-	TRBV5-1
CASSQRTIRGEKLFF	TGTGCCAGCAGCCAGCGGACAATTAGGGGTGAAAAACTGTTTTTT	TRBJ1-4	once	15	-	TRBV14
CASSATGVPQETQYF	TGTGCCAGCAGCGCAACAGGGGTCCCCCAAGAGACCCAGTACTTC	TRBJ2-5	-	15	TRBD1	TRBV11-3
CASRASGGRDEQFF	TGTGCCAGCAGGGCTAGCGGGGGCCGGGATGAGCAGTTCTTC	TRBJ2-1	-	14	TRBD2	TRBV2
CASSYSSTDTQYF	TGTGCCAGCAGCTACTCCAGCACAGATACGCAGTATTTT	TRBJ2-3	-	13	-	TRBV5-6
CATSRAGGQGYNEQFF	TGTGCCACCAGCAGAGCAGGAGGACAGGGGTACAATGAGCAGTTCTTC	TRBJ2-1	once	16	TRBD1	TRBV15
CASSLGQGRDEQFF	TGTGCCAGCAGCTTAGGACAGGGGCGGGATGAGCAGTTCTTC	TRBJ2-1	-	14	TRBD1	TRBV11-3
CASSSGQGRNTEAFF	TGTGCCAGCAGCTCGGGACAGGGGAGGAACACTGAAGCTTTCTTT	TRBJ1-1	-	15	TRBD1	TRBV7-6
CASRPSVTGSPLHF	TGCGCCAGCAGACCCAGCGTTACGGGGTCACCCCTCCACTTT	TRBJ1-6	-	14	-	TRBV10-2
CASSYSGRDDTGELFF	TGTGCCAGCAGTTACTCGGGGAGGGACGACACCGGGGAGCTGTTTTTT	TRBJ2-2	-	16	TRBD2	TRBV6-5
CASSQDLAGGPAGELFF	TGTGCCAGCAGCCAAGATCTAGCGGGGGGGCCGGCCGGGGAGCTGTTTTTT	TRBJ2-2	few	17	TRBD2	TRBV4-2
CASSLPRTGGTEAFF	TGTGCCAGCAGCTTACCGAGGACAGGTGGCACTGAAGCTTTCTTT	TRBJ1-1	-	15	TRBD1	TRBV7-2
CATSDTTGTSAYNEQFF	TGTGCCACCAGTGATACCACCGGGACTAGCGCCTACAATGAGCAGTTCTTC	TRBJ2-1	-	17	TRBD2	TRBV24-1
CASSGTGGLGEKLFF	TGTGCCTCCAGCGGGACAGGGGGTTTAGGAGAAAAACTGTTTTTT	TRBJ1-4	once	15	TRBD1	TRBV2
CATSEDRASPLHF	TGTGCCACCAGTGAGGACAGGGCTTCACCCCTCCACTTT	TRBJ1-6	-	13	TRBD1	TRBV24-1